A single sample gave rise to the 5 T cell receptor beta chains below, sequenced in a study of early T cells in non-severe SARS-CoV-2 infection. TCRdb reprocessed the 5' RACE reads via MiXCR and lists one record per CDR3 protein. The sample yields approximately 32,000 distinct CDR3 sequences, under 5% seen once. Material: whole blood. The receptor set was obtained from an adult who was a healthcare worker with PCR-confirmed SARS-CoV-2 infection or an uninfected control (not recorded which).

The table lists this clonotype with many counts. The V gene is TRBV30, the J gene TRBJ2-7, with D uncertain. CDR3 length: 13 amino acids. Germline V lookup: CDR1 GTSNPN, CDR2 SVGIG (reference sequence). Trimming stripped 1 base from V and 3 bases from J, with 10 bases between. CDR3 nucleotide sequence: TGTGCCTGGAGTGGACTGGGGTTCTACGAGCAGTACTTC. This codes for CAWSGLGFYEQYF.

The chain joins TRBV7-8 to TRBJ1-4; D call uncertain. Trimming took 8 bases from V and 0 from J, leaving 13 bases between them. CDR1 and CDR2 from the germline V gene are SGHVS and FQNEAQ. The CDR3 has 15 residues. The CDR3 nucleotides read TGTGCCAGCGGGATACCGGTATCAACTAATGAAAAACTGTTTTTT. Its protein product is CASGIPVSTNEKLFF.

This clonotype has a handful of counts. The gene calls are TRBV5-1 and TRBJ2-5, with 7 positions matching TRBD2. The CDR3 runs to 14 residues. CDR1 is SGHRS, CDR2 YFSETQ, per germline. V lost 1 base and J lost 5; bases outside the gene matches: 5. This chain's CDR3 is CASSLTSGAETQYF. The CDR3 region has the DNA TGCGCCAGCAGCTTGACCAGCGGGGCGGAGACCCAGTACTTC.

This clonotype was recorded many times. The chain has TRBV24-1 and TRBJ1-1, with TRBD1 matching 8 bases. The CDR3 runs 15 residues. CDR1 and CDR2 from the germline V gene are KGHDR and SFDVKD. V gave up 3 bases and J gave up 4 bases; unmatched junction bases: 6. This CDR3 is CATSDRGQGVTEAFF. The CDR3 nucleotides are TGTGCCACCAGTGATCGTGGACAGGGAGTCACTGAAGCTTTCTTT.

This clonotype was found a few times. The rearrangement uses TRBV29-1 and TRBJ1-2, with 8 bases fitting TRBD1. Germline V gene data show CDR1 as SQVTM and CDR2 as ANQGSEA. V was clipped by 5 bases and J by 7 bases; unmatched bases: 12. There are 14 residues in the CDR3. The CDR3 nucleotides read TGCAGCGTTCCAAGGACAGGGCTTTTGGGTGGCTACACCTTC. Translation: CSVPRTGLLGGYTF.